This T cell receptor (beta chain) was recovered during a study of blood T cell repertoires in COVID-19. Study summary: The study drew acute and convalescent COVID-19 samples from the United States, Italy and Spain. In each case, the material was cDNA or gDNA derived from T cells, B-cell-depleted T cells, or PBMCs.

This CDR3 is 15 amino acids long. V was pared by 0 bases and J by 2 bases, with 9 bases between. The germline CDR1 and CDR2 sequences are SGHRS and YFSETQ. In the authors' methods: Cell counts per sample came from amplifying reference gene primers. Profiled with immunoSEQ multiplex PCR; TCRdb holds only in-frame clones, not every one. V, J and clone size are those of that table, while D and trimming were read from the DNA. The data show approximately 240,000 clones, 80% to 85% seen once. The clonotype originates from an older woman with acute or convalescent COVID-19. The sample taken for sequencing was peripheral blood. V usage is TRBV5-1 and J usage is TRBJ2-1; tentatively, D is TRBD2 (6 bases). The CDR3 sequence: CASSLVSGAYNEQFF. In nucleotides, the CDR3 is TGCGCCAGCAGCTTGGTTTCGGGGGCCTACAATGAGCAGTTCTTC.